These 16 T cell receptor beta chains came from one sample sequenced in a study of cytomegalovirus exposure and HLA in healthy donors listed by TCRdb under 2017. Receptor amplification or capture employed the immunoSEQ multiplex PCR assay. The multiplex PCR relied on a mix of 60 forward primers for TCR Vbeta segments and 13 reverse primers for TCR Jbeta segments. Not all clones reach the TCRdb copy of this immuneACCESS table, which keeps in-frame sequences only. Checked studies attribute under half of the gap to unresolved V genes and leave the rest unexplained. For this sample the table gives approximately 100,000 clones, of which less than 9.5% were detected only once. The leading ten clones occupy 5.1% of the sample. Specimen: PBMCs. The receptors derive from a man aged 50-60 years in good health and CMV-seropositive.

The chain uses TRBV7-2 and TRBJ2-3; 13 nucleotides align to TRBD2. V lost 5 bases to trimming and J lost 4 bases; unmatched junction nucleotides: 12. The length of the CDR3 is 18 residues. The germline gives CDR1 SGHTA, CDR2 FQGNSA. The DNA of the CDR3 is TGTGCCAGCAGCCCTCGGACTAGCGGGAGTAGGGGCTCAGATACGCAGTATTTT. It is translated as CASSPRTSGSRGSDTQYF.

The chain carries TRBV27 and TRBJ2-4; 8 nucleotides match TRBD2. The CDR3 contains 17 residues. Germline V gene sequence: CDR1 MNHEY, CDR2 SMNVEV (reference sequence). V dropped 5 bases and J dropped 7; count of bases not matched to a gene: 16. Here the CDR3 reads CASSGGLTGGPMNIQYF. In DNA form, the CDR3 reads TGTGCCAGCAGTGGGGGTCTAACGGGAGGGCCTATGAACATTCAGTACTTC.

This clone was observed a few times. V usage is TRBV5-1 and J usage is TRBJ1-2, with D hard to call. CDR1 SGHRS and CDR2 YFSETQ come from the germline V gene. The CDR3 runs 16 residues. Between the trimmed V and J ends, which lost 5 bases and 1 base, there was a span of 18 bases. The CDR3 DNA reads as TGCGCCAGCAGAAAGACGGTAACTACGAATAACTATGGCTACACCTTC. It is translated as CASRKTVTTNNYGYTF.

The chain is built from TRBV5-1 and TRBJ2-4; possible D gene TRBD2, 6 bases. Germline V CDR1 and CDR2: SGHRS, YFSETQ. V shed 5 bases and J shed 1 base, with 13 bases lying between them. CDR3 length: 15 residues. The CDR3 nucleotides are TGCGCCAGCAGTACGGGAGAGTGGGCCAAAAACATTCAGTACTTC. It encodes CASSTGEWAKNIQYF.

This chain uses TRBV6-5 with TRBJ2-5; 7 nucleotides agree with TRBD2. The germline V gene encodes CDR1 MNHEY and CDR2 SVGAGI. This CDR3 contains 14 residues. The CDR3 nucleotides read TGTGCTTCGAGGGGAGCGGGCGGGGGAGAGACCCAGTACTTC. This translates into CASRGAGGGETQYF.

This CDR3 reads CASRHPDRGAEAFF. The CDR3 region has the DNA TGTGCCAGCAGACATCCCGACAGGGGTGCTGAAGCTTTCTTT. V is TRBV6-6 and J is TRBJ1-1, with 8 bases fitting TRBD1. The length of the CDR3 is 14 residues. Germline values: CDR1 MNHNY, CDR2 SVGAGI (reference sequence). The trim removed 6 bases at V and 6 bases at J, leaving 9 bases unmatched.

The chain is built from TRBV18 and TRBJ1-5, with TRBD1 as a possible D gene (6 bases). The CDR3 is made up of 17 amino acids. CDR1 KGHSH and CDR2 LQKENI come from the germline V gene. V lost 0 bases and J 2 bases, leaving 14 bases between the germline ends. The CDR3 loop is CASSPPGGTGRNQPQHF. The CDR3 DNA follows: TGTGCCAGCTCACCACCAGGGGGTACGGGACGCAATCAGCCCCAGCATTTT.

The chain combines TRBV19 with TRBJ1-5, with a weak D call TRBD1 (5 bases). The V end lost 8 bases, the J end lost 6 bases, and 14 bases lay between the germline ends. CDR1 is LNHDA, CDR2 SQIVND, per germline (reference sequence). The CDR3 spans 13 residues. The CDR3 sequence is CASSLQGIQPQHF. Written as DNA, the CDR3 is TGTGCCAGTTCGCTCCAGGGAATTCAGCCCCAGCATTTT.

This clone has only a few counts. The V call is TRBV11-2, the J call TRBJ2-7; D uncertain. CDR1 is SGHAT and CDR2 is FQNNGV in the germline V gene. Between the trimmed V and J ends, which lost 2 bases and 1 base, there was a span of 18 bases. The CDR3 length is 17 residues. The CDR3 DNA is TGTGCCAGCAGCTTATTCGCCACGACGGCGGTATCCTACGAGCAGTACTTC. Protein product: CASSLFATTAVSYEQYF. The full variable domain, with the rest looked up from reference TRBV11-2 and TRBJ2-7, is EAGVAQSPRYKIIEKRQSVAFWCNPISGHATLYWYQQILGQGPKLLIQFQNNGVVDDSQLPKDRFSAERLKGVDSTLKIQPAKLEDSAVYLCASSLFATTAVSYEQYFGPGTRLTVT.

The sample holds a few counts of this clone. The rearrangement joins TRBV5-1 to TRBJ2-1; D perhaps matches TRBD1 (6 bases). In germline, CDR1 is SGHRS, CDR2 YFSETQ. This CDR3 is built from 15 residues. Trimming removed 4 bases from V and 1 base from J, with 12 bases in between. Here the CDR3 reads CASSPGQNSYNEQFF. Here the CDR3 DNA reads TGCGCCAGCAGCCCCGGACAGAATTCCTACAATGAGCAGTTCTTC.

In DNA, the CDR3 is TGTGCCAGCAGGATGCCAGGGGACGATTCGAGCACTGAAGCTTTCTTT. This gives the protein CASRMPGDDSSTEAFF. The rearrangement uses TRBV28 and TRBJ1-1; possible D gene TRBD1, 6 bases. The V gene lost 6 bases and the J gene lost 4 bases, with 21 bases spanning the gap. Germline V lookup: CDR1 MDHEN, CDR2 SYDVKM. CDR3 length: 16 residues. Complete variable domain (other parts from reference TRBV28 and TRBJ1-1): DVKVTQSSRYLVKRTGEKVFLECVQDMDHENMFWYRQDPGLGLRLIYFSYDVKMKEKGDIPEGYSVSREKKERFSLILESASTNQTSMYLCASRMPGDDSSTEAFFGQGTRLTVV.

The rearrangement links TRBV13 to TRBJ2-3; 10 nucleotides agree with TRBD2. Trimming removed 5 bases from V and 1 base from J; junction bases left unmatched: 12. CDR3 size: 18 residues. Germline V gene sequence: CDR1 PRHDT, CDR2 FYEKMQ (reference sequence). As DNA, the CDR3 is TGTGCCAGCAGCCGAACCCGGGCCGGGACTAGCGGCACAGATACGCAGTATTTT. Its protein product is CASSRTRAGTSGTDTQYF.

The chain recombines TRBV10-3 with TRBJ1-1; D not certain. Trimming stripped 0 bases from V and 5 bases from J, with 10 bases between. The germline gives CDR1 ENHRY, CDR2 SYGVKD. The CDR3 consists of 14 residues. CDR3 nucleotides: TGTGCCATCAGTGAGTCCATAACATTTACTGAAGCTTTCTTT. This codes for CAISESITFTEAFF.

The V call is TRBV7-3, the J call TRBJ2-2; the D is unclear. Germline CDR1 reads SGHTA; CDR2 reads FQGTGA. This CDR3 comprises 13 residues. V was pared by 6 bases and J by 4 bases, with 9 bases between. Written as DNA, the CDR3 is TGTGCCAGCAGTCTAAGTGTCACCGGGGAGCTGTTTTTT. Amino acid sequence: CASSLSVTGELFF. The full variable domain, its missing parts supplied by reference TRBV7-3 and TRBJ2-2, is GAGVSQTPSNKVTEKGKYVELRCDPISGHTALYWYRQSLGQGPEFLIYFQGTGAADDSGLPNDRFFAVRPEGSVSTLKIQRTERGDSAVYLCASSLSVTGELFFGEGSRLTVL.

CDR3 sequence: CASSQDGGRAYNEQFF. The CDR3 nucleotides are TGCGCCAGCAGCCAAGATGGCGGGAGGGCCTACAATGAGCAGTTCTTC. The J gene is TRBJ2-1, the V gene TRBV4-3; 9 bases line up with TRBD2. There are 16 residues in the CDR3. V gave up 0 bases and J gave up 2 bases; unmatched junction bases: 2. Germline V gene lookup returns CDR1 LGHNA and CDR2 YSLEER.

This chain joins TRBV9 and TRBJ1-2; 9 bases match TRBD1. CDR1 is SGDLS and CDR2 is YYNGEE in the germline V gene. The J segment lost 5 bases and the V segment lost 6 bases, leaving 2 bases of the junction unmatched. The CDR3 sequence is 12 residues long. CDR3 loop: CASTGTGYGYTF. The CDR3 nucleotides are TGTGCCAGCACCGGGACAGGGTATGGCTACACCTTC.